The entry below gives a single TCR beta chain sequence along with its context. These data originate in a study of blood T cell repertoires in COVID-19. Per the original methods: For nucleated cells, counts were estimated from reference gene primer amplification. Assay: immunoSEQ multiplex PCR; the TCRdb copy retains only in-frame clones and omits some. V and J calls and clone size are those listed in that table; D and trimming were worked out from the DNA. The sample consists of around 260,000 clones, about 91% of them appearing once. Germline trimming cut 3 bases from V and 3 bases from J; bases unmatched to any gene: 4. The CDR3 length is 14 residues. From germline, CDR1 is PRHDT and CDR2 FYEKMQ (reference sequence).

The source material was peripheral blood. This clonotype originated in a person aged 18 to 35 with COVID-19, enrolled during active disease. This chain links TRBV13 with TRBJ2-5, with 7 bases fitting TRBD1. Here the CDR3 DNA reads TGTGCCAGCAGCTTTGGACAGGAGAAAGAGACCCAGTACTTC. Protein sequence: CASSFGQEKETQYF. Looking up the rest from reference TRBV13 and TRBJ2-5 gives the full variable domain: AAGVIQSPRHLIKEKRETATLKCYPIPRHDTVYWYQQGPGQDPQFLISFYEKMQSDKGSIPDRFSAQQFSDYHSELNMSSLELGDSALYFCASSFGQEKETQYFGPGTRLLVL.